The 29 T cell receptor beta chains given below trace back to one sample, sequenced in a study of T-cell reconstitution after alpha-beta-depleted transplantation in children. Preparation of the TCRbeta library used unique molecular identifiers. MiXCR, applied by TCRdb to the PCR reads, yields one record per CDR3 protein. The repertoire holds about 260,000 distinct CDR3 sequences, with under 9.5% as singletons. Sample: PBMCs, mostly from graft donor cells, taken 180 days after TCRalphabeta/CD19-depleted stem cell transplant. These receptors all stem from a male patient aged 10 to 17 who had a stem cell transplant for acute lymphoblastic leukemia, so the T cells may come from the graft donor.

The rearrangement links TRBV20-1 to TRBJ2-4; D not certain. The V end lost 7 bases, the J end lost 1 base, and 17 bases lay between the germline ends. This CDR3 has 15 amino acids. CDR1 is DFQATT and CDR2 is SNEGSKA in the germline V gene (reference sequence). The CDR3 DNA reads TGCAGTGGTTTTCCCCAGTCATCCGCCAAAAACATTCAGTACTTC. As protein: CSGFPQSSAKNIQYF.

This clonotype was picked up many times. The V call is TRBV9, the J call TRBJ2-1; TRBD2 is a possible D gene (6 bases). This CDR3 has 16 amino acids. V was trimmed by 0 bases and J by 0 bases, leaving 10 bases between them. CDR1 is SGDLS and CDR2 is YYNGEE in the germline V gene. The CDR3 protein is CASSVVGRSSYNEQFF. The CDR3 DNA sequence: TGTGCCAGCAGCGTAGTAGGGAGGAGCTCCTACAATGAGCAGTTCTTC.

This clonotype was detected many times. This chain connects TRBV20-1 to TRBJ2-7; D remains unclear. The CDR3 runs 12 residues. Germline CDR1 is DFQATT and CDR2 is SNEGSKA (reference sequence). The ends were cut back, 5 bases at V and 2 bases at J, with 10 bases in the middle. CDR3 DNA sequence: TGCAGTGCTCTTAGGCGCCCCTACGAGCAGTACTTC. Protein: CSALRRPYEQYF.

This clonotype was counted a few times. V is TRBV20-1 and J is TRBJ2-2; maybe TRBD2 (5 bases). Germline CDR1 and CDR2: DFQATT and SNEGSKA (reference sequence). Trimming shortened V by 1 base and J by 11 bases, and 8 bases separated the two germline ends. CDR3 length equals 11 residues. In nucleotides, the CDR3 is TGCAGTGCTAGAGGGCCGGGAGAGCTGTTTTTT. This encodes CSARGPGELFF.

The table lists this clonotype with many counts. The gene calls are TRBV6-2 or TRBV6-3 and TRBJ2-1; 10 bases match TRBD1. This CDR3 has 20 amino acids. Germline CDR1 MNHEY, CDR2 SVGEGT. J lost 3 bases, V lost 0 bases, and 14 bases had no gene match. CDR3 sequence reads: CASSYSTRDRGFWGYNEQFF. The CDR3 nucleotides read TGTGCCAGCAGTTACTCTACCCGGGACAGGGGTTTCTGGGGCTACAATGAGCAGTTCTTC.

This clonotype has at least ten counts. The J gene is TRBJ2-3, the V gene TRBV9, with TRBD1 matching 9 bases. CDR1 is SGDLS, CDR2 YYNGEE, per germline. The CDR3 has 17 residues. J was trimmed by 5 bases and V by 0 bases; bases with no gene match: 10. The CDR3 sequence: CASSVGDRGMAVDTQYF. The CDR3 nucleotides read TGTGCCAGCAGCGTAGGCGACAGGGGGATGGCAGTAGATACGCAGTATTTT.

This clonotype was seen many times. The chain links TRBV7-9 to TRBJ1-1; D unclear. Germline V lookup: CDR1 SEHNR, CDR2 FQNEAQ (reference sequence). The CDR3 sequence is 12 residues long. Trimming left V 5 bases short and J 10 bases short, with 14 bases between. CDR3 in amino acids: CASSNTSGRAFF. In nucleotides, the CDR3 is TGTGCCAGCAGCAATACGTCGGGGAGAGCTTTCTTT. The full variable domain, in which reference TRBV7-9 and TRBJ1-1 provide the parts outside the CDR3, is DTGVSQNPRHKITKRGQNVTFRCDPISEHNRLYWYRQTLGQGPEFLTYFQNEAQLEKSRLLSDRFSAERPKGSFSTLEIQRTEQGDSAMYLCASSNTSGRAFFGQGTRLTVV.

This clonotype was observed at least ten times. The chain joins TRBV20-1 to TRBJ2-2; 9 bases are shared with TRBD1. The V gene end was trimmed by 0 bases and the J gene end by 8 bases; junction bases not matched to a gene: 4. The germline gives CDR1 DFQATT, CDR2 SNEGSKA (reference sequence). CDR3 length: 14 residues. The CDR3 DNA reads TGCAGTGCTAGAGAGGGACAGGGACCAGGGGAGCTGTTTTTT. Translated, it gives CSAREGQGPGELFF.

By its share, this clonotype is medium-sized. As DNA, the CDR3 is TGTGCCAGCAGCCCGACCCCACACTCCTACGAGCAGTACTTC. This gives the protein CASSPTPHSYEQYF. The V gene is TRBV3-1, the J gene TRBJ2-7; D is unclear. This CDR3 contains 14 residues. With 4 bases removed from V and 0 bases from J, the gap between germline ends came to 10 bases. Germline loops: CDR1 LGHDT, CDR2 YNNKEL (reference sequence).

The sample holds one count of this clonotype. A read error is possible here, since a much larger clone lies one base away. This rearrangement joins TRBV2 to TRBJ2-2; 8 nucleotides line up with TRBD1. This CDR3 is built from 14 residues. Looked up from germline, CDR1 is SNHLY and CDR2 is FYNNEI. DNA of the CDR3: TGTGCCAGCAAGGCACAGGGGGTAGACGGGGATCTGTTTTTT. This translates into CASKAQGVDGDLFF.

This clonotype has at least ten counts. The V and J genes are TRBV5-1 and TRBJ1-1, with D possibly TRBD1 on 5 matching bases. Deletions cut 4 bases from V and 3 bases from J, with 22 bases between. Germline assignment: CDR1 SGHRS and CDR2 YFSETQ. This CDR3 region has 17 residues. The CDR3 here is CASSPRFEPGPHTEAFF. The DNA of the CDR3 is TGCGCCAGCAGCCCCCGATTCGAACCGGGGCCCCACACTGAAGCTTTCTTT.

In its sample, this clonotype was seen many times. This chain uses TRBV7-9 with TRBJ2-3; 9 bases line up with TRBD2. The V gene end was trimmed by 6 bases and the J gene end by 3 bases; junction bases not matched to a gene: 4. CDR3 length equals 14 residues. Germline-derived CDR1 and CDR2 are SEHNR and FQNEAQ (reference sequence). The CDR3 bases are TGTGCCAGCAGGAGTAGCGGGGGAACAGATACGCAGTATTTT. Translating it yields CASRSSGGTDTQYF.

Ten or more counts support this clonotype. CDR3 in amino acids: CASSPTVGGREQFF. CDR3 bases: TGTGCCAGCAGCCCTACGGTTGGAGGACGTGAGCAGTTCTTC. The V call is TRBV9, the J call TRBJ2-1; the D gene is possibly TRBD2 (5 bases). The germline gives CDR1 SGDLS, CDR2 YYNGEE. The CDR3 extends over 14 amino acids. V was pared by 4 bases and J by 9 bases, with 17 bases between. The variable domain in full, with the rest retrieved from reference TRBV9 and TRBJ2-1, is DSGVTQTPKHLITATGQRVTLRCSPRSGDLSVYWYQQSLDQGLQFLIQYYNGEERAKGNILERFSAQQFPDLHSELNLSSLELGDSALYFCASSPTVGGREQFFGPGTRLTVL.

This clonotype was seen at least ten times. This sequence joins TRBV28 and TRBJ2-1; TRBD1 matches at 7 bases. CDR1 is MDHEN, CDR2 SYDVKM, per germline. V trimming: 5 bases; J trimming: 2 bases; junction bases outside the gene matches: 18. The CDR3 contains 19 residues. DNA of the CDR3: TGTGCCAGCAGTATTGAACAGGGGCTGGGAGCGCTGACCTACAATGAGCAGTTCTTC. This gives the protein CASSIEQGLGALTYNEQFF.

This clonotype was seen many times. The CDR3 DNA reads as TGCAGTGCTAGAGGGGACAGTTGGAGAGAGACCCAGTACTTC. Its translation: CSARGDSWRETQYF. The chain links TRBV20-1 to TRBJ2-5; 7 bases line up with TRBD1. The CDR3 has 14 amino acids. Germline V lookup: CDR1 DFQATT, CDR2 SNEGSKA (reference sequence). V lost 1 base, J lost 4 bases, and 6 bases stayed unmatched.

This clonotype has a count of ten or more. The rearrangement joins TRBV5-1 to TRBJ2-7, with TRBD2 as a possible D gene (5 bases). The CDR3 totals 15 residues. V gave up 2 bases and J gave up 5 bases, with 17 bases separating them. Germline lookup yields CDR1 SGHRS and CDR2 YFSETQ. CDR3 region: CASSLYPDSTNEQYF. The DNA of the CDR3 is TGCGCCAGCAGCTTATACCCGGACTCCACTAACGAGCAGTACTTC.

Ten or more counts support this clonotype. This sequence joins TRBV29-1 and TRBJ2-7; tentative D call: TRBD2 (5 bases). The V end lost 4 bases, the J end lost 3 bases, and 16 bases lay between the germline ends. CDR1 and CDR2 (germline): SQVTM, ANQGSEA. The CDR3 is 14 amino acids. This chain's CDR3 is CSVAPLPRVYEQYF. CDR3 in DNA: TGCAGCGTTGCGCCCCTCCCGCGGGTCTACGAGCAGTACTTC.

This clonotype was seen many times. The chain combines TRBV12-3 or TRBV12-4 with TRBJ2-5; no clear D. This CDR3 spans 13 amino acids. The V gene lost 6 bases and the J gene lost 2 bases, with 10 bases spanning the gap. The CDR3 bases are TGTGCCAGCAGGAGACCAGAGCAAGAGACCCAGTACTTC. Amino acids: CASRRPEQETQYF.

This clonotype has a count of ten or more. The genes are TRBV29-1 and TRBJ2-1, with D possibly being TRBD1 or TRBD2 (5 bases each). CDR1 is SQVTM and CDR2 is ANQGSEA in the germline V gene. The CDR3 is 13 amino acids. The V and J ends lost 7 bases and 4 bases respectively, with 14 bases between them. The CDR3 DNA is TGCAGCGGGGGGACGCCACTTTACAATGAGCAGTTCTTC. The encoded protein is CSGGTPLYNEQFF.

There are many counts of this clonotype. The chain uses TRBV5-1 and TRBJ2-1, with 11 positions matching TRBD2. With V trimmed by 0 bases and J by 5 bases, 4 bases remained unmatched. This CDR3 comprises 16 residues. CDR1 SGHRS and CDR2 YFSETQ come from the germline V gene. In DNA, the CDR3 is TGCGCCAGCAGCTTGGAACTAGCGGGAGAAAACAATGAGCAGTTCTTC. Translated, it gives CASSLELAGENNEQFF.

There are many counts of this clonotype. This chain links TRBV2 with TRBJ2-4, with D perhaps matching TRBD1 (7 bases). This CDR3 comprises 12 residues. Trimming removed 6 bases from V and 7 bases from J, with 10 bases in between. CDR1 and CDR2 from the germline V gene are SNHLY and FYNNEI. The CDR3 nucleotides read TGTGCCAGCAGGGAGGGGGCGAACATTCAGTACTTC. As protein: CASREGANIQYF.

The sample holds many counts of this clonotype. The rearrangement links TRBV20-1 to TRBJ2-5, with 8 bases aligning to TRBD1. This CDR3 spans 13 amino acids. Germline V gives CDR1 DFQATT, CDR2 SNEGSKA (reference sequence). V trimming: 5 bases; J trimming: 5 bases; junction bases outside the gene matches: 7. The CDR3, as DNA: TGCAGTGCTGGGGGACAGGTCGGGGAGACCCAGTACTTC. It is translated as CSAGGQVGETQYF.

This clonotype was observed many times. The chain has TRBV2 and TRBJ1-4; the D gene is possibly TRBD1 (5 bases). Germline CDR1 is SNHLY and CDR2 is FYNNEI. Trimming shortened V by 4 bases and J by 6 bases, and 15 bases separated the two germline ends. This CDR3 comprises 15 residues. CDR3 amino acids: CASSVEGGAHEKLFF. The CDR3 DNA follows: TGTGCCAGCAGTGTGGAAGGAGGGGCACATGAAAAACTGTTTTTT.

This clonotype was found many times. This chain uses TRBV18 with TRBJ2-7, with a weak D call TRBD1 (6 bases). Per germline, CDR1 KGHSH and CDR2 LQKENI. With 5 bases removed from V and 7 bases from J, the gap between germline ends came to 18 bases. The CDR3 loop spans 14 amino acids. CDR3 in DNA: TGTGCCAGCTCAATGGACAGAGCCACCCGAGAGCAGTACTTC. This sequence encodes CASSMDRATREQYF.

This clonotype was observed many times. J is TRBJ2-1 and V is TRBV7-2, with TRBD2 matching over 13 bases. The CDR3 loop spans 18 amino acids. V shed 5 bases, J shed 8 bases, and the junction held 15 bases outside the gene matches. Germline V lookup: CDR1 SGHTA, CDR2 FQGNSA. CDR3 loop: CASSLKRGWTSGSYEQFF. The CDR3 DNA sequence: TGTGCCAGCAGCCTCAAACGGGGGTGGACTAGCGGGAGTTATGAGCAGTTCTTC.

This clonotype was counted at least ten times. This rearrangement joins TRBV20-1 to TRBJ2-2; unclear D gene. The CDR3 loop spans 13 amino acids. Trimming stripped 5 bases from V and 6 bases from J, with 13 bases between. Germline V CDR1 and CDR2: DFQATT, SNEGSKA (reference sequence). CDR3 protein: CSALDPPAGELFF. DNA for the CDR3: TGCAGTGCTCTGGACCCCCCCGCCGGGGAGCTGTTTTTT.

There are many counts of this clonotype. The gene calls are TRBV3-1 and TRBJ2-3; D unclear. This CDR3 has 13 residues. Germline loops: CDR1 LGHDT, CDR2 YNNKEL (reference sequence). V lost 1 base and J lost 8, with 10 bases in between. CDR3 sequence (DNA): TGTGCCAGCAGCCAAGGTGTAGTCGGTACGCAGTATTTT. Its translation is CASSQGVVGTQYF.

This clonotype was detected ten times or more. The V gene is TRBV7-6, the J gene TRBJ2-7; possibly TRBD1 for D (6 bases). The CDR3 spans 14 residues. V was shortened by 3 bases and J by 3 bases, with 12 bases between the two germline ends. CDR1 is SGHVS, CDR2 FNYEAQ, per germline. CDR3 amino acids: CASSFGQSGYEQYF. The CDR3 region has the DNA TGTGCCAGCAGCTTCGGACAGTCCGGCTACGAGCAGTACTTC.

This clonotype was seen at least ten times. The CDR3 protein is CASSSVAGTYNEQFF. Here the CDR3 DNA reads TGCGCCAGCAGCTCCGTAGCGGGAACCTACAATGAGCAGTTCTTC. The V and J genes are TRBV5-1 and TRBJ2-1; 8 bases fit TRBD2. J lost 2 bases, V lost 3 bases, and 4 bases had no gene match. This CDR3 is built from 15 residues. Looked up from germline, CDR1 is SGHRS and CDR2 is YFSETQ.